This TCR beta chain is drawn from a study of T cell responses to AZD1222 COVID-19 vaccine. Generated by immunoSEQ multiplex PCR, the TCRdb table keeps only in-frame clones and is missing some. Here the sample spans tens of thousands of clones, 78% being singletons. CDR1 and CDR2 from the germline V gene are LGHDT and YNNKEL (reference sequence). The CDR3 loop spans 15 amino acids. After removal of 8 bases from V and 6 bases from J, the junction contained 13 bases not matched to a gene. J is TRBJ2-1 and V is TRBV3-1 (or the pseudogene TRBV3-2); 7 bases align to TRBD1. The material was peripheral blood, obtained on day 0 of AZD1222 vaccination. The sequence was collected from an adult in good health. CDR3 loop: CASRVSIGTVNEQFF. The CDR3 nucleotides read TGTGCCAGCCGAGTAAGTATCGGGACAGTCAATGAGCAGTTCTTC.